A selection of T cell receptor beta chains follows, all from one sample in a study of CD8 T cells in Susac syndrome. A single record per CDR3 protein comes from TCRdb applying MiXCR to the immunoSEQ multiplex PCR reads. The sample gives about 130,000 distinct CDR3 sequences, about 95% of which show up once; more than 0.09% is in the top ten. The source material was CD4+ T cells from PBMCs. These TCRs come from a human donor in good health. The CDR3 runs from the conserved cysteine through the conserved F or W. A D gene is named only where the DNA matches it firmly. Clone size is shown for a subset of rows, as once, few, many or a class of expanded clone.

-	TRBV7-9	TRBJ1-1	-	CASSFRGQNTEAFF	TGTGCCAGCAGCTTTCGGGGTCAGAACACTGAAGCTTTCTTT
-	TRBV5-1	TRBJ1-5	-	CASSSGDSRQPQHF	TGCGCCAGCAGCTCAGGGGATTCGCGGCAGCCCCAGCATTTT
TRBD1	TRBV28	TRBJ2-6	-	CASSPRQGTSGANVLTF	TGTGCCAGCAGTCCTCGACAGGGGACTTCTGGGGCCAACGTCCTGACTTTC
-	TRBV30	TRBJ1-5	-	CAWGSNQPQHF	TGTGCCTGGGGCTCCAATCAGCCCCAGCATTTT
TRBD1	TRBV18	TRBJ1-5	-	CASSRSGTGNQPQHF	TGTGCCAGCTCACGTTCCGGGACAGGCAATCAGCCCCAGCATTTT
-	TRBV12-3/TRBV12-4	TRBJ2-1	-	CASSRGTGEQFF	TGTGCCAGCAGCCGCGGGACTGGAGAGCAGTTCTTC
-	TRBV12-3/TRBV12-4	TRBJ2-7	-	CASSPGTFPSYEQYF	TGTGCCAGCAGCCCTGGGACTTTCCCCTCCTACGAGCAGTACTTC
TRBD2	TRBV28	TRBJ2-7	-	CASSSTSGAQDSYEQYF	TGTGCCAGCAGCTCGACTAGCGGGGCCCAAGACTCCTACGAGCAGTACTTC
-	TRBV25-1	TRBJ2-3	-	CASSEWGSTTDTQYF	TGTGCCAGCAGTGAATGGGGCAGCACCACAGATACGCAGTATTTT
-	TRBV6-2/TRBV6-3	TRBJ2-6	-	CATFFRISSSGANVLTF	TGTGCCACTTTCTTCAGAATCTCTAGCTCTGGGGCCAACGTCCTGACTTTC
TRBD2	TRBV12-3/TRBV12-4	TRBJ2-1	-	CASSRIAGTSGLEQFF	TGTGCCAGCAGTCGCATCGCCGGGACTAGCGGGCTCGAGCAGTTCTTC
-	TRBV6-5	TRBJ1-1	-	CASRMDSPNTEAFF	TGTGCCAGCAGGATGGACAGCCCGAACACTGAAGCTTTCTTT
TRBD1	TRBV28	TRBJ2-7	-	CASRSGTGRPYEQYF	TGTGCCAGCAGGAGCGGGACAGGGAGACCCTACGAGCAGTACTTC
-	TRBV29-1	TRBJ2-3	-	CSVEDRGLSTDTQYF	TGCAGCGTTGAAGATCGGGGCCTTAGCACAGATACGCAGTATTTT
-	TRBV3-1	TRBJ1-3	-	CASSKSRWFSGNTIYF	TGTGCCAGCAGCAAGAGCAGGTGGTTCTCTGGAAACACCATATATTTT
TRBD2	TRBV10-3	TRBJ2-7	-	CAISEMVAGAYEQYF	TGTGCCATCAGTGAAATGGTAGCGGGGGCCTACGAGCAGTACTTC
-	TRBV12-3/TRBV12-4	TRBJ2-3	few	CASSLVDTQYF	TGTGCCAGCAGTTTGGTAGATACGCAGTATTTT
-	TRBV6-2/TRBV6-3	TRBJ2-7	once	CASSLTASEQYF	TGTGCCAGCAGTCTGACTGCATCCGAGCAGTACTTC
TRBD2	TRBV4-2	TRBJ2-7	-	CASSLLAGGYEQYF	TGTGCCAGCAGCCTCTTAGCGGGGGGCTACGAGCAGTACTTC
-	TRBV3-1	TRBJ1-1	-	CASSQVGGAEAFF	TGTGCCAGCAGCCAAGTCGGTGGAGCTGAAGCTTTCTTT